The 18 T cell receptor beta chains presented below share a single source sample, sequenced in a study of early T cells in non-severe SARS-CoV-2 infection. One entry per CDR3 protein results from TCRdb running MiXCR on the 5' RACE reads. The data hold about 25,000 distinct CDR3 sequences, with about 4.7% observed a single time. Sequencing was carried out using whole blood. Source of these receptors: an adult who was a healthcare worker with PCR-confirmed SARS-CoV-2 infection or an uninfected control (not recorded which).

This clonotype was counted only a few times. The rearrangement links TRBV5-1 to TRBJ1-2; TRBD1 is a possible D gene (5 bases). Germline CDR1 reads SGHRS; CDR2 reads YFSETQ. The ends were cut back, 4 bases at V and 2 bases at J, with 9 bases in the middle. The CDR3 has 13 amino acids. The CDR3 spells CASSEEGNYGYTF. The CDR3 DNA is TGCGCCAGCAGCGAAGAGGGGAACTATGGCTACACCTTC.

This clonotype was picked up many times. The chain couples TRBV7-9 to TRBJ2-7; 12 nucleotides match TRBD1. Germline lookup yields CDR1 SEHNR and CDR2 FQNEAQ (reference sequence). There are 15 residues in the CDR3. After removal of 5 bases from V and 7 bases from J, the junction contained 9 bases not matched to a gene. The CDR3 region is CASSTSGTGGREQYF. The DNA of the CDR3 is TGTGCCAGCAGCACCTCCGGGACAGGGGGCAGGGAGCAGTACTTC.

This clonotype has ten or more counts. The rearrangement uses TRBV10-2 and TRBJ2-1; TRBD2 matches at 8 bases. The V gene's germline CDR1 is WSHSY and CDR2 SAAADI. Losses at the gene ends were 6 bases for V and 2 bases for J; bases not matched to a gene: 3. The CDR3 has 14 residues. Here the CDR3 DNA reads TGCGCCAGCAGAACTAGCGGTCCCTACAATGAGCAGTTCTTC. Its protein product is CASRTSGPYNEQFF.

The chain couples TRBV4-1 to TRBJ1-2, with D maybe TRBD1 (5 bases). V gave up 0 bases and J gave up 7 bases, with 15 bases separating them. In germline, CDR1 is MGHRA, CDR2 YSYEKL. The CDR3 has 15 amino acids. CDR3 protein: CASSQDQPGLSGYTF. Written as DNA, the CDR3 is TGCGCCAGCAGCCAAGATCAGCCAGGGCTAAGTGGCTACACCTTC.

This clonotype was observed at least ten times. The rearrangement joins TRBV20-1 to TRBJ2-4; D is undetermined. With 0 bases removed from V and 2 bases from J, the gap between germline ends came to 8 bases. Germline V gene sequence: CDR1 DFQATT, CDR2 SNEGSKA (reference sequence). The CDR3 is 14 residues long. This chain's CDR3 is CSARDPPPKNIQYF. CDR3 bases: TGCAGTGCTAGAGATCCCCCCCCCAAAAACATTCAGTACTTC.

This clonotype was seen at least ten times. The chain combines TRBV19 with TRBJ2-1; no clear D gene. Germline CDR1 is LNHDA and CDR2 is SQIVND (reference sequence). Between the trimmed V and J ends, which lost 8 bases and 7 bases, there was a span of 9 bases. The CDR3 runs 11 residues. The CDR3: CASWERNEQFF. The CDR3 DNA reads TGTGCCAGTTGGGAAAGGAATGAGCAGTTCTTC.

This clonotype occurred a few times. The CDR3 DNA sequence: TGTGCCAGCAGCCTAGATTTCGGCAAAAACATTCAGTACTTC. Translating it yields CASSLDFGKNIQYF. The chain carries TRBV7-2 and TRBJ2-4; no reliable D call. Germline V gene lookup returns CDR1 SGHTA and CDR2 FQGNSA. The CDR3 length is 14 residues. V was shortened by 5 bases and J by 3 bases, with 11 bases between the two germline ends.

Many counts were recorded for this clonotype. V gene TRBV11-2 combines with J gene TRBJ2-2; D ambiguous. Trimming removed 1 base from V and 0 bases from J, with 6 bases in between. The CDR3 consists of 15 residues. CDR1 is SGHAT, CDR2 FQNNGV, per germline. The CDR3 DNA sequence: TGTGCCAGCAGCTTAGGAGTCGCGAACACCGGGGAGCTGTTTTTT. Protein product: CASSLGVANTGELFF.

This clonotype was detected many times. The gene calls are TRBV20-1 and TRBJ2-3, with D perhaps matching TRBD1 (5 bases). V was clipped by 3 bases and J by 0 bases, with 10 bases between them. The germline gives CDR1 DFQATT, CDR2 SNEGSKA (reference sequence). The CDR3 length is 14 residues. Here the CDR3 reads CSASIPGSTDTQYF. The CDR3 bases are TGCAGTGCTAGTATTCCAGGGAGCACAGATACGCAGTATTTT.

This clonotype was counted at least ten times. V usage is TRBV25-1 and J usage is TRBJ2-5, with 11 bases matching TRBD2. Germline V lookup: CDR1 MGHDK, CDR2 SYGVNS. This CDR3 region has 17 residues. V lost 2 bases, J lost 3 bases, and 8 bases stayed unmatched. The CDR3 DNA follows: TGTGCCAGCAGTGAAATCCCTAAACTAGCGGGAGAAGAGACCCAGTACTTC. Its protein is CASSEIPKLAGEETQYF.

The chain combines TRBV12-3 or TRBV12-4 with TRBJ2-7; 7 bases match TRBD2. The CDR3 loop spans 17 amino acids. The J segment lost 7 bases and the V segment lost 7 bases, leaving 22 bases of the junction unmatched. CDR3 sequence reads: CASTLKGAGRSRSEQYF. The CDR3 DNA reads TGTGCCAGCACCCTTAAGGGAGCCGGGAGGTCGAGGAGTGAGCAGTACTTC.

This clonotype was seen repeatedly, ten times or more. The rearrangement uses TRBV29-1 and TRBJ1-1; D may be TRBD1 (6 bases). This CDR3 spans 14 amino acids. CDR1 and CDR2 from the germline V gene are SQVTM and ANQGSEA. Trimming pared 6 bases from V and 1 base from J, leaving 15 bases between. The CDR3 here is CSVQGGVSNTEAFF. The CDR3 bases are TGCAGCGTCCAAGGGGGGGTTTCGAACACTGAAGCTTTCTTT.

There are a few counts of this clonotype. The J gene is TRBJ2-7, the V gene TRBV3-1; D might be TRBD1 (6 bases). The CDR3 has 15 amino acids. Trimming took off 1 base at V and 5 bases at J, with 15 bases between the two ends. In germline, CDR1 is LGHDT, CDR2 YNNKEL (reference sequence). This chain's CDR3 is CASSQGLGANDEQYF. CDR3 bases: TGTGCCAGCAGCCAAGGTCTGGGGGCAAACGACGAGCAGTACTTC.

Ten or more counts support this clonotype. This chain uses TRBV29-1 with TRBJ1-2; D might be TRBD1 (5 bases). V shed 0 bases and J shed 4 bases, with 6 bases lying between them. The CDR3 covers 12 residues. CDR1 is SQVTM and CDR2 is ANQGSEA in the germline V gene. The CDR3 here is CSVEDGAYGYTF. Written as DNA, the CDR3 is TGCAGCGTTGAAGATGGGGCCTATGGCTACACCTTC.

This clonotype was detected ten times or more. The chain carries TRBV20-1 and TRBJ2-5; 8 bases align to TRBD2. Germline loops: CDR1 DFQATT, CDR2 SNEGSKA (reference sequence). V lost 5 bases, J lost 5 bases, and 10 bases stayed unmatched. This CDR3 is built from 14 residues. The CDR3 reads CSAGPGGAGETQYF. In DNA form, the CDR3 reads TGCAGTGCTGGGCCCGGGGGGGCCGGGGAGACCCAGTACTTC.

Many counts were recorded for this clonotype. V usage is TRBV25-1 and J usage is TRBJ1-1; D not resolved. CDR1 is MGHDK and CDR2 is SYGVNS in the germline V gene. The CDR3 length is 12 residues. Trimming took off 2 bases at V and 7 bases at J, with 8 bases between the two ends. The CDR3 region is CASSEPGLEAFF. For the CDR3, the DNA is TGTGCCAGCAGTGAACCGGGCCTTGAAGCTTTCTTT.

The chain uses TRBV6-2 or TRBV6-3 and TRBJ2-5; D not certain. This CDR3 is built from 11 residues. CDR1 and CDR2 from the germline V gene are MNHEY and SVGEGT. The V and J ends lost 2 bases and 7 bases respectively, with 5 bases between them. CDR3 protein: CASSYGRTQYF. The CDR3 bases are TGTGCCAGCAGTTACGGAAGGACCCAGTACTTC.

The chain has TRBV14 and TRBJ2-7; D perhaps matches TRBD2 (6 bases). The CDR3 totals 16 residues. Germline V gene data show CDR1 as SGHDN and CDR2 as FVKESK. V lost 3 bases, J lost 5 bases, and 20 bases lay in between. The CDR3 DNA is TGTGCCAGCAGCCAGAGGGCTGGAGGGAACTATCACGAGCAGTACTTC. Translating it yields CASSQRAGGNYHEQYF.